The present T cell receptor (beta chain) was sequenced within a study of T cells in Graves' hyperthyroidism and ophthalmopathy. In the study overall: It was at initial diagnosis, before any treatment, that peripheral blood was collected.

This clonotype was counted many times. The antigen is undetermined. Study-wide points: Researchers found most expanded thyroid clonotypes above 0.001 in blood as well. The model's output predicted ophthalmopathy at a median of about 6.5 months prior to onset.

RNA transcripts provided the source from which TCR beta CDR3 regions were amplified. When the TCR CDR3 underwent first-round RT-PCR, the HTBI primer set was used. TCRdb re-called the multiplex PCR reads with MiXCR, one entry per CDR3 protein. The sample shows about 520,000 distinct CDR3 sequences, roughly a quarter of them seen only once. Trimming left V 6 bases short and J 0 bases short, with 11 bases between. CDR3 size: 14 residues. Active moderate-to-severe ophthalmopathy, Clinical Activity Score at least 3, NOSPECS at least 4, under 3 months' duration. Sequenced input: blood. The gene calls are TRBV12-3 or TRBV12-4 and TRBJ1-1; possibly TRBD1 for D (5 bases). The receptor was isolated from a woman younger than 45 with Graves' ophthalmopathy. Written as DNA, the CDR3 is TGTGCCAGCAGCTTACCAGGGCTGAACACTGAAGCTTTCTTT. This sequence encodes CASSLPGLNTEAFF.